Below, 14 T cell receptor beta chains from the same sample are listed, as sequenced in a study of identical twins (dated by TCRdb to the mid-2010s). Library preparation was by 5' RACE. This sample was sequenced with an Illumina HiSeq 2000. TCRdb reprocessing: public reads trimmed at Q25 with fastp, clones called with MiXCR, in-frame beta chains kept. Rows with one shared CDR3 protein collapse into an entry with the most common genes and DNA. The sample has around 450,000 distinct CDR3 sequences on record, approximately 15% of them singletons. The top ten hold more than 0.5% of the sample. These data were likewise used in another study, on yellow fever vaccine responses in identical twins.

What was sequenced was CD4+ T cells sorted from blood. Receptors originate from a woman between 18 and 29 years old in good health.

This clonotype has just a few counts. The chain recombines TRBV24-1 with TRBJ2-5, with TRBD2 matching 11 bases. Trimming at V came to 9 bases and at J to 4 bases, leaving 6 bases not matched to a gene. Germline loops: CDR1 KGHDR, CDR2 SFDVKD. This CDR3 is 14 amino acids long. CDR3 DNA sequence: TGTGCCACCCATAGCGGGAGGGAGCGAGAGACCCAGTACTTC. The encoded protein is CATHSGRERETQYF.

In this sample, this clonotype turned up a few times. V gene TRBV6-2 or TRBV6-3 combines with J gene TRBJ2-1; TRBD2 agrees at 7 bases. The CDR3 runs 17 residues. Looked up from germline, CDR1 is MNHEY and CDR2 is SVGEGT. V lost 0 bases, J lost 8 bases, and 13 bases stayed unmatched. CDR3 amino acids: CASSYSSWTSSFHEQFF. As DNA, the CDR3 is TGTGCCAGCAGTTACTCGAGCTGGACTAGTTCATTCCATGAGCAGTTCTTC.

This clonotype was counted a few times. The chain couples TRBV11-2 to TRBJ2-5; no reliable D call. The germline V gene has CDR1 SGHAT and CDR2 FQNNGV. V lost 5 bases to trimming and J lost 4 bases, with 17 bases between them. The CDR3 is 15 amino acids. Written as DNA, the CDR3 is TGTGCCAGCAGCATCAGACCGGCAGTAGGAGAGACCCAGTACTTC. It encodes CASSIRPAVGETQYF.

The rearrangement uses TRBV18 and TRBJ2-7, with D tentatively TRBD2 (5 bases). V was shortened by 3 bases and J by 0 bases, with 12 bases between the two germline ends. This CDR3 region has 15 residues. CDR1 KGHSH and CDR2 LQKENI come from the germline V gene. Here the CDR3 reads CASSPGVGSSYEQYF. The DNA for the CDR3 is TGTGCCAGCTCACCTGGCGTGGGGAGCTCCTACGAGCAGTACTTC.

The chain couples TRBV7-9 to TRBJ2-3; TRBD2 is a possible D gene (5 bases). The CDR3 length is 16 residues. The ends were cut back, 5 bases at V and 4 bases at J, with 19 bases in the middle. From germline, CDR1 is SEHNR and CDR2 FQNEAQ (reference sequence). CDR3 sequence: CASSRLTSNSADTQYF. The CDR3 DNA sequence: TGTGCCAGCAGCCGATTGACTTCCAATAGCGCAGATACGCAGTATTTT.

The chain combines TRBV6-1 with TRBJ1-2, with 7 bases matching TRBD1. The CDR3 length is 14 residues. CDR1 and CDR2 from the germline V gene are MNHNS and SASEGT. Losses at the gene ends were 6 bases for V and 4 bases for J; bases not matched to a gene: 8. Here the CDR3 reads CASRVTGDFYGYTF. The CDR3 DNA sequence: TGTGCCAGCAGGGTTACAGGGGATTTCTATGGCTACACCTTC.

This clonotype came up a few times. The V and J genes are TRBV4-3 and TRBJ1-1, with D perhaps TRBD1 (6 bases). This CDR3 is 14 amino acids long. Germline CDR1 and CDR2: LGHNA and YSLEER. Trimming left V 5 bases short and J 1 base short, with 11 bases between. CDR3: CASSSGQWNTEAFF. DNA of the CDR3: TGCGCCAGCAGCTCCGGACAGTGGAACACTGAAGCTTTCTTT.

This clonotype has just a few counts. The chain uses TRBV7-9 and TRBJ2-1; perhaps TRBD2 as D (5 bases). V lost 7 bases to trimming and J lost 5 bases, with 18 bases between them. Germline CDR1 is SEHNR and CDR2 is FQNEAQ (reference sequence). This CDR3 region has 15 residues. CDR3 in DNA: TGTGCCAGCACCCTTCGTAGCGCCTCAGACAATGAGCAGTTCTTC. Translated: CASTLRSASDNEQFF.

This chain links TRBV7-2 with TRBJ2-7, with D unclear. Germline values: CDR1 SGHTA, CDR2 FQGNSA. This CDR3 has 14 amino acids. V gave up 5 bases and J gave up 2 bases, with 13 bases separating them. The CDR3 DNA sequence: TGTGCCAGCAGCCAGTCCCGCGGCGCCTACGAGCAGTACTTC. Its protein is CASSQSRGAYEQYF. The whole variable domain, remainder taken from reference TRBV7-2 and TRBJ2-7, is GAGVSQSPSNKVTEKGKDVELRCDPISGHTALYWYRQSLGQGLEFLIYFQGNSAPDKSGLPSDRFSAERTGGSVSTLTIQRTQQEDSAVYLCASSQSRGAYEQYFGPGTRLTVT.

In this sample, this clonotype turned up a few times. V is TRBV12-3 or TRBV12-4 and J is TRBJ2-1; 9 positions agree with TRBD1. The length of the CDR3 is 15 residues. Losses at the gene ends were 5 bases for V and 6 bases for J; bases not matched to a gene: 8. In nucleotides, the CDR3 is TGTGCCAGCAGTCCACAGGGGGCGATAACCAATGAGCAGTTCTTC. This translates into CASSPQGAITNEQFF.

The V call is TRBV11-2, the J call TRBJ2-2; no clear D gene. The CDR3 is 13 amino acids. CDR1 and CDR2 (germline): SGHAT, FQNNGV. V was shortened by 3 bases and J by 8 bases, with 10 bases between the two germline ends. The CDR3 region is CASSFDGPGELFF. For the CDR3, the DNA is TGTGCCAGCAGCTTCGACGGGCCTGGGGAGCTGTTTTTT.

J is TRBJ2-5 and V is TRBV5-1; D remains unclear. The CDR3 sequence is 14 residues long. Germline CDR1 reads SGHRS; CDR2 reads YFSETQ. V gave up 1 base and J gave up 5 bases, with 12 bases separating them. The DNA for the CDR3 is TGCGCCAGCAGCTTGAGCTCCAGTAAGGAGACCCAGTACTTC. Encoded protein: CASSLSSSKETQYF.

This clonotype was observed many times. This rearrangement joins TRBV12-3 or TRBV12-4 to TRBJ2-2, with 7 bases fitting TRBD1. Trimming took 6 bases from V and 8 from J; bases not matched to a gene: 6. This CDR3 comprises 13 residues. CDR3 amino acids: CASSATGTGELFF. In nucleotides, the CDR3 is TGTGCCAGCAGCGCGACAGGGACGGGGGAGCTGTTTTTT.

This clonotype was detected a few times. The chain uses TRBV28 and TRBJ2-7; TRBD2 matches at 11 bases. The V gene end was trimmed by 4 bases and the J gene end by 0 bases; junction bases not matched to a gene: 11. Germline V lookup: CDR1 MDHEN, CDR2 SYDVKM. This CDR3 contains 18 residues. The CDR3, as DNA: TGTGCCAGCAGTTCCCCCCTCAGACTAGCGGGACTCTCCTACGAGCAGTACTTC. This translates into CASSSPLRLAGLSYEQYF.